The next 18 T cell receptor beta chains were all read from a single sample in a study of T cell responses to AZD1222 COVID-19 vaccine. Only in-frame clones appear in the TCRdb table, and some are missing; sequencing was by immunoSEQ multiplex PCR. Of approximately 120,000 clones listed, around 93% were seen once; the top ten hold approximately 7.6%. Specimen: peripheral blood, collected on day 0 of AZD1222 vaccination. The receptor set was obtained from an adult in good health.

This clone was seen just once. The rearrangement uses TRBV7-2 and TRBJ1-2; 12 bases fit TRBD1. J lost 8 bases, V lost 5 bases, and 12 bases had no gene match. The CDR3 extends over 16 amino acids. CDR1 is SGHTA and CDR2 is FQGNSA in the germline V gene. The CDR3, as DNA: TGTGCCAGCAGCCCCAACCCGGGACAGGGGGCGTGGGGCTACACCTTC. This encodes CASSPNPGQGAWGYTF. Supplemented by reference TRBV7-2 and TRBJ1-2, the full variable domain reads GAGVSQSPSNKVTEKGKDVELRCDPISGHTALYWYRQSLGQGLEFLIYFQGNSAPDKSGLPSDRFSAERTGGSVSTLTIQRTQQEDSAVYLCASSPNPGQGAWGYTFGSGTRLTVV.

This rearrangement joins TRBV13 to TRBJ2-2; D perhaps matches TRBD1 (6 bases). Germline assignment: CDR1 PRHDT and CDR2 FYEKMQ (reference sequence). Deletions cut 3 bases from V and 8 bases from J, with 19 bases between. The CDR3 spans 16 residues. The CDR3 region is CASSFYRVNFRGELFF. CDR3 DNA: TGTGCCAGCAGCTTCTACAGGGTCAATTTTCGAGGGGAGCTGTTTTTT. The variable domain in full, completed from reference TRBV13 and TRBJ2-2, reads AAGVIQSPRHLIKEKRETATLKCYPIPRHDTVYWYQQGPGQDPQFLISFYEKMQSDKGSIPDRFSAQQFSDYHSELNMSSLELGDSALYFCASSFYRVNFRGELFFGEGSRLTVL.

The V gene is TRBV14, the J gene TRBJ2-2, with D hard to call. The germline V gene has CDR1 SGHDN and CDR2 FVKESK. Trimming took off 4 bases at V and 3 bases at J, with 6 bases between the two ends. The CDR3 runs 13 residues. CDR3 sequence (DNA): TGTGCCAGCAGCCCTGAATACACCGGGGAGCTGTTTTTT. It translates to CASSPEYTGELFF.

The chain recombines TRBV9 with TRBJ1-4; weak D call: TRBD1 (5 bases). Germline CDR1 is SGDLS and CDR2 is YYNGEE. The V end lost 2 bases, the J end lost 7 bases, and 12 bases lay between the germline ends. There are 14 residues in the CDR3. The CDR3 DNA follows: TGTGCCAGCAGCGTTTTAAGTGGGGGTGAAAAACTGTTTTTT. Amino acids: CASSVLSGGEKLFF.

V usage is TRBV10-1 and J usage is TRBJ1-1; a weak D match, TRBD1 (5 bases). V gave up 0 bases and J gave up 10 bases, with 12 bases separating them. Germline V gene lookup returns CDR1 WNHNN and CDR2 SYGVQD (reference sequence). The CDR3 runs to 13 residues. As DNA, the CDR3 is TGCGCCAGCAGTGAGTCTGGGGCTCCGGGAGCTTTCTTT. This encodes CASSESGAPGAFF.

This clone was counted many times. The J gene is TRBJ2-2, the V gene TRBV9; perhaps D is TRBD1 or TRBD2 (5 bases each). Germline V gene sequence: CDR1 SGDLS, CDR2 YYNGEE. The CDR3 covers 14 residues. V lost 0 bases, J lost 4 bases, and 7 bases lay in between. The CDR3 DNA is TGTGCCAGCAGCGTAGGAGGGACCACCGGGGAGCTGTTTTTT. Amino acids: CASSVGGTTGELFF.

The rearrangement links TRBV4-2 to TRBJ2-2; 12 bases are a match to TRBD2. The germline V gene encodes CDR1 LGHNA and CDR2 YNFKEQ. The V and J ends lost 6 bases and 1 base, in that order; junction bases with no gene match: 6. This CDR3 is built from 17 residues. CDR3 amino acids: CASSPLAGGMNTGELFF. The CDR3 region has the DNA TGTGCCAGCAGTCCACTAGCGGGGGGAATGAACACCGGGGAGCTGTTTTTT.

V and J are TRBV7-2 and TRBJ2-7; TRBD2 agrees at 7 bases. Trimming cost V 4 bases and J 9 bases; bases outside gene matches: 9. Germline V gives CDR1 SGHTA, CDR2 FQGNSA. The CDR3 covers 13 residues. CDR3 coding DNA: TGTGCCAGCAGCTCCAAAGCGGGGCAGGCGCAGTACTTC. Its translation is CASSSKAGQAQYF.

The chain has TRBV5-6 and TRBJ2-5; 7 positions agree with TRBD2. Germline-derived CDR1 and CDR2 are SGHDT and YYEEEE. With 4 bases clipped from V and 5 bases from J, the junction kept 14 bases outside the gene matches. CDR3 length: 16 amino acids. The DNA for the CDR3 is TGTGCCAGCAGCAACCTTAGGCAGCGGGGCGTGGAGACCCAGTACTTC. It is translated as CASSNLRQRGVETQYF.

This clone was picked up one time. The V call is TRBV6-5, the J call TRBJ2-7, with 8 bases fitting TRBD1. The CDR3 totals 14 residues. J lost 3 bases, V lost 5 bases, and 6 bases had no gene match. The germline V gene encodes CDR1 MNHEY and CDR2 SVGAGI. Here the CDR3 reads CASSLDRGVYEQYF. The CDR3 DNA sequence: TGTGCCAGCAGTCTTGACAGGGGTGTCTACGAGCAGTACTTC.

The rearrangement uses TRBV3-1 (or the pseudogene TRBV3-2) and TRBJ1-5; no definite D call. Per germline, CDR1 LGHDT and CDR2 YNNKEL (reference sequence). V lost 2 bases and J 11 bases, leaving 16 bases between the germline ends. The length of the CDR3 is 14 residues. The CDR3 region is CASSQQNTLGAQHF. The CDR3 DNA is TGTGCCAGCAGCCAACAGAACACTCTCGGGGCCCAGCATTTT.

This chain connects TRBV6-6 to TRBJ1-5; D may be TRBD1 (6 bases). V lost 6 bases to trimming and J lost 0 bases, with 15 bases between them. The CDR3 spans 16 residues. Germline-derived CDR1 and CDR2 are MNHNY and SVGAGI (reference sequence). CDR3 nucleotides: TGTGCCAGCAGCCAGCTTGGGACATATAGCAATCAGCCCCAGCATTTT. It codes for CASSQLGTYSNQPQHF.

V usage is TRBV18 and J usage is TRBJ1-4; D is unclear. Germline V CDR1 and CDR2: KGHSH, LQKENI. The V and J ends lost 2 bases and 0 bases respectively, with 10 bases between them. The CDR3 covers 16 residues. Here the CDR3 reads CASSPISQATNEKLFF. DNA of the CDR3: TGTGCCAGCTCACCAATCAGTCAGGCAACTAATGAAAAACTGTTTTTT.

This chain links TRBV4-1 with TRBJ2-5; a weak D match, TRBD1 (5 bases). The germline gives CDR1 MGHRA, CDR2 YSYEKL. Trimming left V 3 bases short and J 4 bases short, with 18 bases between. The CDR3 sequence is 16 residues long. As DNA, the CDR3 is TGCGCCAGCAGCCAGGTGCAGGGTAGTGTGGGAGAGACCCAGTACTTC. Protein: CASSQVQGSVGETQYF.

The V call is TRBV4-1, the J call TRBJ2-1, with 9 bases fitting TRBD2. The CDR3 totals 18 residues. V trimming: 0 bases; J trimming: 8 bases; junction bases outside the gene matches: 14. The V gene's germline CDR1 is MGHRA and CDR2 YSYEKL. This CDR3 is CASSQDPGYRLAEDEQFF. DNA of the CDR3: TGCGCCAGCAGCCAAGATCCCGGATATCGACTAGCGGAAGATGAGCAGTTCTTC.

This chain links TRBV6-5 with TRBJ1-2; TRBD1 is a possible D gene (5 bases). V was cut by 6 bases and J by 0 bases, with 14 bases left in between. Germline lookup yields CDR1 MNHEY and CDR2 SVGAGI. The CDR3 totals 15 residues. The CDR3 nucleotides are TGTGCCAGCAGCCAAGGGGACGGAGCTAACTATGGCTACACCTTC. It codes for CASSQGDGANYGYTF.

This chain uses TRBV4-1 with TRBJ2-7; D might be TRBD1 (5 bases). Trimming cost V 2 bases and J 3 bases, with 20 bases left between them. The CDR3 is made up of 17 amino acids. Germline V gene lookup returns CDR1 MGHRA and CDR2 YSYEKL. In DNA, the CDR3 is TGCGCCAGCAGCCAATTCCTAGGGGTAGTTTCCAACTACGAGCAGTACTTC. It encodes CASSQFLGVVSNYEQYF.

The chain couples TRBV25-1 to TRBJ1-1; D ambiguous. Trimming took off 6 bases at V and 8 bases at J, with 7 bases between the two ends. Germline lookup yields CDR1 MGHDK and CDR2 SYGVNS. This CDR3 comprises 10 residues. The CDR3 nucleotides read TGTGCCAGCAGAGCCCACGAAGCTTTCTTT. Protein sequence: CASRAHEAFF.